This TCR beta chain was captured in a study of control samples from healthy donors and cancer patients. The ends lost 1 base at V and 6 bases at J; junction bases unmatched: 8. Germline CDR1 is MGHRA and CDR2 is YSYEKL. CDR3 size: 17 residues. The method was immunoSEQ multiplex PCR; TCRdb's version includes in-frame clones alone and lacks a portion of them. The data contain 150,000 or so clones, roughly 92% of them singletons. The sample consisted of blood. The chain links TRBV4-1 to TRBJ2-3; 12 bases are a match to TRBD2. The TCR originated in a man between 18 and 35 years old in good health. As DNA, the CDR3 is TGCGCCAGCAGCCAAGGTCCTAGCGGGGGGGCTATGGATACGCAGTATTTT. Encoded protein: CASSQGPSGGAMDTQYF.